The 18 T cell receptor beta chains below were found in one sample sequenced in a study of blood T cell repertoires in COVID-19. The protocol was immunoSEQ multiplex PCR, while the TCRdb copy is restricted to in-frame clones and leaves out a portion. The profile covers about 140,000 clones, with approximately 91% appearing a single time and less than 2% taken by the ten largest. Sequencing used peripheral blood. These receptors all stem from a man aged 65 to 85 with acute or convalescent COVID-19.

V and J are TRBV29-1 and TRBJ2-5; 12 bases match TRBD2. V trimming: 8 bases; J trimming: 5 bases; junction bases outside the gene matches: 9. Germline lookup yields CDR1 SQVTM and CDR2 ANQGSEA. This CDR3 spans 14 amino acids. The CDR3 sequence is CSLTSGRPGETQYF. For the CDR3, the DNA is TGCAGCTTAACTAGCGGGAGGCCGGGGGAGACCCAGTACTTC.

The rearrangement uses TRBV18 and TRBJ1-2; 10 bases map to TRBD1. CDR1 is KGHSH, CDR2 LQKENI, per germline. This CDR3 is built from 13 residues. V lost 3 bases, J lost 13 bases, and 8 bases stayed unmatched. The CDR3 DNA is TGTGCCAGCTCACCGACAGGGGGCGCTTGCCCCACCTTC. The encoded protein is CASSPTGGACPTF. Combining the CDR3 with reference TRBV18 and TRBJ1-2 gives the whole variable domain NAGVMQNPRHLVRRRGQEARLRCSPMKGHSHVYWYRQLPEEGLKFMVYLQKENIIDESGMPKERFSAEFPKEGPSILRIQQVVRGDSAAYFCASSPTGGACPTFGSGTRLTVV.

This chain joins TRBV24-1 and TRBJ2-2; no definite D call. Germline V gives CDR1 KGHDR, CDR2 SFDVKD. The CDR3 consists of 14 residues. Trimming left V 0 bases short and J 7 bases short, with 8 bases between. CDR3 nucleotide sequence: TGTGCCACCAGTGATTTGCCGGTTGGCGGGGAGCTGTTTTTT. Translation gives CATSDLPVGGELFF.

The chain is built from TRBV5-5 and TRBJ1-1, with no clear D. Trimming removed 2 bases at V and 0 bases at J, with 17 bases between. The CDR3 runs to 17 residues. Looked up from germline, CDR1 is SGHKS and CDR2 is YYEKEE (reference sequence). The DNA for the CDR3 is TGTGCCAGCAGCTTCCTAGTCAGATTGTCCATGAACACTGAAGCTTTCTTT. Its protein product is CASSFLVRLSMNTEAFF.

The chain uses TRBV6-5 and TRBJ1-1; the match to TRBD1 covers 9 bases. The CDR3 length is 15 residues. V lost 7 bases, J lost 3 bases, and 9 bases stayed unmatched. From germline, CDR1 is MNHEY and CDR2 SVGAGI. DNA for the CDR3: TGTGCCAGCACCGAGGGGACAGGGTCCTACACTGAAGCTTTCTTT. This codes for CASTEGTGSYTEAFF.

This clone showed up just once. V is TRBV6-2 or TRBV6-3 and J is TRBJ1-1; TRBD1 agrees at 12 bases. This CDR3 is built from 15 residues. Germline loops: CDR1 MNHEY, CDR2 SVGEGT. The ends lost 4 bases at V and 7 bases at J; junction bases unmatched: 7. The CDR3 spells CASSSAGTGGLEAFF. As DNA, the CDR3 is TGTGCCAGCAGTTCGGCCGGGACAGGGGGCCTTGAAGCTTTCTTT.

The chain joins TRBV7-9 to TRBJ2-4; 8 bases align to TRBD1. Germline V gene sequence: CDR1 SEHNR, CDR2 FQNEAQ (reference sequence). CDR3 length equals 15 residues. After removal of 5 bases from V and 7 bases from J, the junction contained 10 bases not matched to a gene. CDR3 residues: CASSLRTGQANIQYF. CDR3 nucleotides: TGTGCCAGCAGCCTCCGGACAGGGCAAGCGAACATTCAGTACTTC.

The V call is TRBV19, the J call TRBJ1-1; 8 positions agree with TRBD1. CDR1 is LNHDA and CDR2 is SQIVND in the germline V gene (reference sequence). Trimming at V came to 7 bases and at J to 4 bases, leaving 8 bases not matched to a gene. The CDR3 is 14 residues long. The CDR3 sequence is CASIDRGEATEAFF. The CDR3 DNA reads TGTGCCAGTATCGACAGGGGAGAGGCCACTGAAGCTTTCTTT.

V usage is TRBV6-5 and J usage is TRBJ1-2; tentatively, D is TRBD1 (5 bases). The CDR3 length is 14 residues. Germline V CDR1 and CDR2: MNHEY, SVGAGI. V was shortened by 6 bases and J by 8 bases, with 19 bases between the two germline ends. CDR3 loop: CASRMLLGAEGYTF. The CDR3, as DNA: TGTGCCAGCAGGATGCTTCTTGGGGCAGAGGGCTACACCTTC.

The rearrangement links TRBV6-2 or TRBV6-3 to TRBJ2-1; TRBD1 aligns across 7 bases. Germline CDR1 and CDR2: MNHEY and SVGEGT. Losses at the gene ends were 6 bases for V and 5 bases for J; bases not matched to a gene: 7. The CDR3 contains 14 residues. This CDR3 reads CASSRQGSDNEQFF. CDR3 bases: TGTGCCAGCAGCAGACAGGGATCCGACAATGAGCAGTTCTTC.

The rearrangement links TRBV11-2 to TRBJ2-7, with 10 nucleotides matching TRBD1. The ends lost 5 bases at V and 2 bases at J; junction bases unmatched: 3. Looked up from germline, CDR1 is SGHAT and CDR2 is FQNNGV. This CDR3 is built from 14 residues. The CDR3 is CASSPGQGAYEQYF. In DNA, the CDR3 is TGTGCCAGCAGCCCCGGACAGGGGGCCTACGAGCAGTACTTC.

This chain uses TRBV27 with TRBJ1-4; D gene uncertain. CDR3 size: 14 residues. Trimming took 6 bases from V and 3 from J, leaving 11 bases between them. The germline gives CDR1 MNHEY, CDR2 SMNVEV (reference sequence). The CDR3 sequence: CASSAWAANEKLFF. The CDR3 nucleotides are TGTGCCAGCAGCGCGTGGGCAGCTAATGAAAAACTGTTTTTT. The full variable domain, completed using reference TRBV27 and TRBJ1-4, is EAQVTQNPRYLITVTGKKLTVTCSQNMNHEYMSWYRQDPGLGLRQIYYSMNVEVTDKGDVPEGYKVSRKEKRNFPLILESPSPNQTSLYFCASSAWAANEKLFFGSGTQLSVL.

The chain employs TRBV10-2 and TRBJ2-5; D possibly corresponds to TRBD1 (6 bases). The germline V gene encodes CDR1 WSHSY and CDR2 SAAADI. There are 14 residues in the CDR3. In DNA, the CDR3 is TGCGCTTCATACGTTCCAGGGCAGGGGGAGACCCAGTACTTC. The encoded protein is CASYVPGQGETQYF.

This rearrangement joins TRBV7-9 to TRBJ2-2, with 9 bases fitting TRBD1. V was pared by 5 bases and J by 0 bases, with 4 bases of the junction left unmatched. This CDR3 has 16 residues. The germline V gene has CDR1 SEHNR and CDR2 FQNEAQ (reference sequence). The CDR3: CASSLRTGANTGELFF. The CDR3 nucleotides read TGTGCCAGCAGCCTCCGGACAGGGGCGAACACCGGGGAGCTGTTTTTT.

The chain recombines TRBV7-3 with TRBJ2-1; 11 nucleotides agree with TRBD1. The junction had 6 bases not matched to a gene; V was cut back by 4 bases and J by 7 bases. Germline-derived CDR1 and CDR2 are SGHTA and FQGTGA. The CDR3 is 15 amino acids. CDR3 nucleotides: TGTGCCAGCAGCTGGACAGGGGGCGAGGGTAATGAGCAGTTCTTC. As protein: CASSWTGGEGNEQFF.

This clone was detected only once. The chain carries TRBV30 and TRBJ1-1; maybe TRBD1 (5 bases). CDR3 length equals 13 residues. Germline values: CDR1 GTSNPN, CDR2 SVGIG (reference sequence). Trimming removed 5 bases from V and 1 base from J, with 11 bases in between. The CDR3 DNA is TGTGCCTGGGGTACAGGTACGAACACTGAAGCTTTCTTT. Translation gives CAWGTGTNTEAFF.

The rearrangement uses TRBV5-4 and TRBJ1-1; TRBD1 is a possible D gene (5 bases). Germline assignment: CDR1 SGHNT and CDR2 YYREEE (reference sequence). V dropped 3 bases and J dropped 3 bases, with 12 bases sitting between them. This CDR3 is built from 14 residues. CDR3 residues: CASSSQGRDTEAFF. In DNA form, the CDR3 reads TGTGCCAGCAGCTCGCAGGGCAGAGACACTGAAGCTTTCTTT.

This chain joins TRBV11-2 and TRBJ2-3; 11 nucleotides line up with TRBD2. Germline V gene sequence: CDR1 SGHAT, CDR2 FQNNGV. V was clipped by 3 bases and J by 2 bases; unmatched bases: 4. The CDR3 runs 16 residues. The CDR3 DNA is TGTGCCAGCAGCTTTACTAGCGGGGGCCTCACAGATACGCAGTATTTT. It encodes CASSFTSGGLTDTQYF.